A single sample gave rise to the 30 T cell receptor beta chains below, sequenced in a study of STAT5B mutations in CD4+ large granular lymphocyte leukemia. The method was immunoSEQ multiplex PCR; TCRdb's version includes in-frame clones alone and lacks a portion of them. The sample contains some 40,000 clones, approximately 86% of which appear only once. The material sequenced was CD4+ T cells from blood buffy coats. These receptors all stem from a human donor in good health.

This clone came up once. The rearrangement links TRBV11-2 to TRBJ1-6; 8 bases fit TRBD1. CDR3 length: 16 residues. Germline V lookup: CDR1 SGHAT, CDR2 FQNNGV. The V gene end was trimmed by 1 base and the J gene end by 10 bases; junction bases not matched to a gene: 9. CDR3 amino acids: CASSLGSTGGGSPLHF. CDR3 DNA sequence: TGTGCCAGCAGCTTAGGTTCTACAGGGGGAGGATCACCCCTCCACTTT. Full variable domain (outside the CDR3, taken from reference TRBV11-2 and TRBJ1-6): EAGVAQSPRYKIIEKRQSVAFWCNPISGHATLYWYQQILGQGPKLLIQFQNNGVVDDSQLPKDRFSAERLKGVDSTLKIQPAKLEDSAVYLCASSLGSTGGGSPLHFGNGTRLTVT.

The chain links TRBV28 to TRBJ2-7, with D maybe TRBD2 (5 bases). Between the trimmed V and J ends, which lost 7 bases and 3 bases, there was a span of 22 bases. The CDR3 loop spans 16 amino acids. Germline lookup yields CDR1 MDHEN and CDR2 SYDVKM. CDR3 in DNA: TGTGCCAGCACGGGCGGGCAGGTTGGCGTGAGCTACGAGCAGTACTTC. It yields the protein CASTGGQVGVSYEQYF.

The chain carries TRBV28 and TRBJ1-2; D unresolved. V lost 2 bases to trimming and J lost 2 bases, with 6 bases between them. CDR3 length: 13 residues. The germline V gene has CDR1 MDHEN and CDR2 SYDVKM. DNA of the CDR3: TGTGCCAGCAGTTTAACAGAGAACTATGGCTACACCTTC. It yields the protein CASSLTENYGYTF.

This rearrangement joins TRBV28 to TRBJ2-5; unclear D gene. This CDR3 is 11 amino acids long. Per germline, CDR1 MDHEN and CDR2 SYDVKM. The ends were cut back, 2 bases at V and 6 bases at J, with 4 bases in the middle. The CDR3 is CASSLMKTQYF. The CDR3 DNA reads TGTGCCAGCAGTTTAATGAAGACCCAGTACTTC.

The chain couples TRBV4-1 to TRBJ1-2, with a possible D match to TRBD1 (5 bases). The V gene lost 1 base and the J gene lost 4 bases, with 13 bases spanning the gap. The CDR3 is 15 residues long. Germline-derived CDR1 and CDR2 are MGHRA and YSYEKL. The CDR3 here is CASSQGGRAIYGYTF. The CDR3 bases are TGCGCCAGCAGCCAAGGTGGCAGGGCGATCTATGGCTACACCTTC.

The sample holds one count of this clone. The chain couples TRBV14 to TRBJ2-7; possibly TRBD1 for D (6 bases). V was trimmed by 1 base and J by 6 bases, leaving 16 bases between them. Germline V gives CDR1 SGHDN, CDR2 FVKESK. CDR3 length: 15 residues. DNA of the CDR3: TGTGCCAGCAGCCAAGTACAGGGCCTACTTCGCGAGCAGTACTTC. Its protein product is CASSQVQGLLREQYF. Variable domain in full (rest from reference TRBV14 and TRBJ2-7): EAGVTQFPSHSVIEKGQTVTLRCDPISGHDNLYWYRRVMGKEIKFLLHFVKESKQDESGMPNNRFLAERTGGTYSTLKVQPAELEDSGVYFCASSQVQGLLREQYFGPGTRLTVT.

This chain joins TRBV27 and TRBJ2-2; TRBD2 agrees at 15 bases. V lost 6 bases to trimming and J lost 1 base; unmatched junction nucleotides: 18. CDR1 and CDR2 from the germline V gene are MNHEY and SMNVEV (reference sequence). This CDR3 is 22 amino acids long. CDR3 nucleotide sequence: TGTGCCAGCAGGGAACTCGGACTAGCGGGAGGGCGCGGCCTTCGGAACACCGGGGAGCTGTTTTTT. Translated: CASRELGLAGGRGLRNTGELFF.

The chain links TRBV19 to TRBJ2-1; D possibly corresponds to TRBD2 (5 bases). The V gene lost 3 bases and the J gene lost 5 bases, with 14 bases spanning the gap. Germline V gene data show CDR1 as LNHDA and CDR2 as SQIVND (reference sequence). This CDR3 comprises 15 residues. Written as DNA, the CDR3 is TGTGCCAGTAGTATTGGGGATTACGGGAACAATGAGCAGTTCTTC. Encoded protein: CASSIGDYGNNEQFF.

V gene TRBV14 combines with J gene TRBJ2-7, with 9 positions matching TRBD1. The CDR3 covers 15 residues. J lost 5 bases, V lost 4 bases, and 9 bases had no gene match. The germline V gene encodes CDR1 SGHDN and CDR2 FVKESK. CDR3 residues: CASSRFRDRVHEQYF. The CDR3 bases are TGTGCCAGCAGCCGCTTCCGGGACAGGGTCCACGAGCAGTACTTC.

V and J are TRBV19 and TRBJ2-7, with a tentative D call TRBD2 (5 bases). Germline CDR1 is LNHDA and CDR2 is SQIVND (reference sequence). V gave up 4 bases and J gave up 2 bases, with 9 bases separating them. This CDR3 has 13 amino acids. CDR3 DNA sequence: TGTGCCAGTAGTAACCGGGAAGCCTACGAGCAGTACTTC. It yields the protein CASSNREAYEQYF.

Turning to this clone: Other DNA sequences in this specimen translate into the identical CDR3. Here the CDR3 reads CASSPAGNTEAFF. CDR3 DNA sequence: TGTGCCAGCAGCCCCGCGGGGAACACTGAAGCTTTCTTT. This chain links TRBV6-5 with TRBJ1-1, with D hard to call. V was pared by 6 bases and J by 1 base, with 9 bases between. Germline CDR1 and CDR2: MNHEY and SVGAGI. The CDR3 is made up of 13 amino acids.

The chain couples TRBV7-7 to TRBJ1-1; D possibly corresponds to TRBD1 (5 bases). CDR1 is SSHAT and CDR2 is FNYEAQ in the germline V gene (reference sequence). There are 15 residues in the CDR3. Trimming took off 5 bases at V and 1 base at J, with 14 bases between the two ends. The CDR3: CASSPADIGNTEAFF. CDR3 DNA: TGTGCCAGCAGCCCGGCGGACATCGGGAACACTGAAGCTTTCTTT. The complete variable domain, with remaining parts taken from reference TRBV7-7 and TRBJ1-1, reads GAGVSQSPRYKVTKRGQDVTLRCDPISSHATLYWYQQALGQGPEFLTYFNYEAQPDKSGLPSDRFSAERPEGSISTLTIQRTEQRDSAMYRCASSPADIGNTEAFFGQGTRLTVV.

This chain uses TRBV7-9 with TRBJ1-2, with TRBD1 as a possible D gene (5 bases). The CDR3 contains 13 residues. Germline assignment: CDR1 SEHNR and CDR2 FQNEAQ (reference sequence). Trimming stripped 3 bases from V and 0 bases from J, with 5 bases between. The CDR3 DNA follows: TGTGCCAGCAGCTTGACAGCTAACTATGGCTACACCTTC. Translation: CASSLTANYGYTF.

This chain uses TRBV13 with TRBJ2-1; 9 bases align to TRBD1. The V and J ends lost 4 bases and 5 bases, in that order; junction bases with no gene match: 6. CDR1 PRHDT and CDR2 FYEKMQ come from the germline V gene (reference sequence). This CDR3 has 15 residues. DNA for the CDR3: TGTGCCAGCAGCTCCCGGGACAGGGTGAACAATGAGCAGTTCTTC. Its protein is CASSSRDRVNNEQFF.

V is TRBV30 and J is TRBJ2-3; 9 nucleotides align to TRBD1. The CDR3 is 13 amino acids. Per the germline V gene, CDR1 is GTSNPN and CDR2 is SVGIG (reference sequence). The junction had 4 bases not matched to a gene; V was cut back by 5 bases and J by 4 bases. The CDR3 sequence: CAWGQGTSDTQYF. The CDR3 DNA reads TGTGCCTGGGGACAGGGGACATCAGATACGCAGTATTTT.

This chain links TRBV7-8 with TRBJ2-3; D unclear. Germline V lookup: CDR1 SGHVS, CDR2 FQNEAQ. V dropped 3 bases and J dropped 10 bases, with 11 bases sitting between them. The length of the CDR3 is 12 residues. CDR3 DNA sequence: TGTGCCAGCAGCTTCCCCGCCGAGGCGCAGTATTTT. Amino acid sequence: CASSFPAEAQYF.

The chain joins TRBV10-3 to TRBJ2-3, with a tentative D call TRBD2 (6 bases). Between the trimmed V and J ends, which lost 5 bases and 4 bases, there was a span of 19 bases. Looked up from germline, CDR1 is ENHRY and CDR2 is SYGVKD. The CDR3 consists of 16 residues. The DNA for the CDR3 is TGTGCCATCAGTCCCGTGGCTACTGCGGGGTCAGATACGCAGTATTTT. Protein: CAISPVATAGSDTQYF.

Worth noting for this clone: This same CDR3 is encoded by further DNA sequences in the sample. V gene TRBV30 combines with J gene TRBJ1-4; D unresolved. Trimming pared 0 bases from V and 0 bases from J, leaving 14 bases between. Germline CDR1 GTSNPN, CDR2 SVGIG (reference sequence). The length of the CDR3 is 17 residues. CDR3 nucleotide sequence: TGTGCCTGGAGTGTTCAGGCGGGGAAACCAACTAATGAAAAACTGTTTTTT. This gives the protein CAWSVQAGKPTNEKLFF. The full variable domain, its missing parts supplied by reference TRBV30 and TRBJ1-4, is SQTIHQWPATLVQPVGSPLSLECTVEGTSNPNLYWYRQAAGRGLQLLFYSVGIGQISSEVPQNLSASRPQDRQFILSSKKLLLSDSGFYLCAWSVQAGKPTNEKLFFGSGTQLSVL.

J is TRBJ2-5 and V is TRBV30; 9 bases are a match to TRBD1. The end of the DNA aligns better with TRBJ2-7, so the J call may be wrong. Germline V lookup: CDR1 GTSNPN, CDR2 SVGIG (reference sequence). The CDR3 is made up of 15 amino acids. Here the CDR3 reads CAWSVGTGISYEQYF. DNA of the CDR3: TGTGCCTGGAGTGTAGGGACAGGGATCTCCTACGAGCAGTACTTC.

V gene TRBV4-2 combines with J gene TRBJ1-1, with D maybe TRBD1 (6 bases). The CDR3 consists of 14 residues. Looked up from germline, CDR1 is LGHNA and CDR2 is YNFKEQ. V was clipped by 6 bases and J by 1 base, with 12 bases between them. The CDR3 coding sequence is TGTGCCAGCAGTGAACAGGGTGGGAACACTGAAGCTTTCTTT. It encodes CASSEQGGNTEAFF.

This chain uses TRBV19 with TRBJ1-5; TRBD1 agrees at 7 bases. The CDR3 spans 15 residues. Germline CDR1 is LNHDA and CDR2 is SQIVND (reference sequence). V shed 3 bases and J 2 bases; nucleotides not matched to a gene: 4. The CDR3 reads CASSIYTGGNQPQHF. For the CDR3, the DNA is TGTGCCAGTAGTATCTATACAGGGGGCAATCAGCCCCAGCATTTT.

The genes are TRBV19 and TRBJ2-2; 8 nucleotides match TRBD1. CDR1 and CDR2 (germline): LNHDA, SQIVND (reference sequence). Germline trimming cut 6 bases from V and 7 bases from J; bases unmatched to any gene: 10. The CDR3 is 15 residues long. The DNA of the CDR3 is TGTGCCAGTAGAATTGGACAGGGTCGAATCGGGGAGCTGTTTTTT. Its translation is CASRIGQGRIGELFF.

The gene calls are TRBV7-2 and TRBJ1-1; tentatively, D is TRBD1 (6 bases). The CDR3 runs 13 residues. CDR1 is SGHTA, CDR2 FQGNSA, per germline. The V end lost 1 base, the J end lost 10 bases, and 13 bases lay between the germline ends. CDR3 nucleotide sequence: TGTGCCAGCAGCTTAGTGGGGGGCGCGGGAGCTTTCTTT. Translating gives CASSLVGGAGAFF.

The V gene is TRBV11-2, the J gene TRBJ1-1; a weak D match, TRBD1 (5 bases). V was clipped by 1 base and J by 5 bases, with 14 bases between them. The CDR3 loop spans 15 amino acids. The germline V gene encodes CDR1 SGHAT and CDR2 FQNNGV. The CDR3 region is CASSLVGRVGTEAFF. DNA for the CDR3: TGTGCCAGCAGCTTAGTGGGCAGGGTCGGGACTGAAGCTTTCTTT.

The V and J genes are TRBV6-6 and TRBJ1-2, with D possibly being TRBD1 (5 bases). Trimming removed 4 bases at V and 0 bases at J, with 12 bases between. CDR1 and CDR2 from the germline V gene are MNHNY and SVGAGI (reference sequence). The CDR3 has 15 amino acids. Here the CDR3 DNA reads TGTGCCAGCAGTTCCCCGGGGGACTCTAACTATGGCTACACCTTC. This translates into CASSSPGDSNYGYTF.

This rearrangement joins TRBV19 to TRBJ1-2; TRBD1 matches 11 bases. Looked up from germline, CDR1 is LNHDA and CDR2 is SQIVND (reference sequence). The CDR3 contains 14 residues. The trim removed 7 bases at V and 2 bases at J, leaving 3 bases unmatched. CDR3 sequence reads: CASTRDRGNYGYTF. The CDR3, as DNA: TGTGCCAGTACCCGGGACAGGGGGAACTATGGCTACACCTTC.

The genes are TRBV30 and TRBJ1-1, with a tentative D call TRBD1 (5 bases). The germline gives CDR1 GTSNPN, CDR2 SVGIG (reference sequence). V lost 1 base, J lost 0 bases, and 6 bases lay in between. There are 13 residues in the CDR3. CDR3 region: CAWSGQLNTEAFF. The CDR3 DNA reads as TGTGCCTGGAGTGGACAGCTGAACACTGAAGCTTTCTTT.

V and J are TRBV7-7 and TRBJ2-5; 9 bases match TRBD1. V gave up 5 bases and J gave up 2 bases; unmatched junction bases: 3. Germline V gene data show CDR1 as SSHAT and CDR2 as FNYEAQ (reference sequence). The CDR3 runs to 14 residues. CDR3 sequence reads: CASSRDREQETQYF. The CDR3 DNA reads as TGTGCCAGCAGCCGGGACAGGGAACAAGAGACCCAGTACTTC.

This rearrangement joins TRBV6-1 to TRBJ1-1; unclear D gene. V was pared by 3 bases and J by 12 bases, with 5 bases between. Germline V gene lookup returns CDR1 MNHNS and CDR2 SASEGT. The CDR3 runs 9 residues. CDR3 amino acids: CASSDGSFF. The CDR3 DNA reads TGTGCCAGCAGTGACGGGTCTTTCTTT.

V usage is TRBV10-3 and J usage is TRBJ2-3; 8 bases align to TRBD1. V shed 6 bases and J 5 bases; nucleotides not matched to a gene: 7. Looked up from germline, CDR1 is ENHRY and CDR2 is SYGVKD. The CDR3 length is 14 residues. For the CDR3, the DNA is TGTGCCATCAGCCCACGGACAGGGTTAGATACGCAGTATTTT. It specifies CAISPRTGLDTQYF.